Presented here are 7 T cell receptor beta chains from one specimen sequenced in a study of T cells expressing NK-cell markers. TCRdb re-called the 5' RACE reads; every CDR3 protein appears as one record, without DNA. The sample table includes 250,000 to 300,000 distinct CDR3 sequences. Input material: blood T cells: a sorted CD56 or NKG2C T cell subset, CD4+ or CD8+ T cells, or bulk PBMC T cells (not recorded which). The receptor set was obtained from a woman aged 18-70 years in good health.

The V call is TRBV6-1, the J call TRBJ1-3; TCRdb outputs TRBD1, but without DNA this stays unchecked. The CDR3 contains 15 residues. CDR1 is MNHNS, CDR2 SASEGT, per germline. The chain's CDR3 is CASTTSGPSGNTIYF.

The chain carries TRBV15 and TRBJ2-7; there is no DNA to check the TCRdb D call of TRBD1. The length of the CDR3 is 14 residues. Germline values: CDR1 LNHNV, CDR2 YYDKDF (reference sequence). CDR3 region: CATSRARGAYEQYF.

V and J are TRBV7-2 and TRBJ2-3. The length of the CDR3 is 17 residues. Germline lookup yields CDR1 SGHTA and CDR2 FQGNSA. CDR3 sequence reads: CASSNRLAGAGTDTQYF.

The gene calls are TRBV7-2 and TRBJ2-3; TCRdb's assignment of TRBD2 cannot be checked, as there is no DNA. CDR3 length equals 13 residues. The germline V gene encodes CDR1 SGHTA and CDR2 FQGNSA. The CDR3 is CASSLGLVYTQYF.

The chain recombines TRBV29-1 with TRBJ1-2; the D call from TCRdb, TRBD1, cannot be confirmed without DNA. The germline CDR1 and CDR2 sequences are SQVTM and ANQGSEA. The CDR3 is 13 residues long. This CDR3 reads CSVRHFQGDGYTF.

The rearrangement links TRBV4-3 to TRBJ1-3. Germline CDR1 LGHNA, CDR2 YSLEER. There are 15 residues in the CDR3. This CDR3 is CASSQEYLAGNTIYF.

The chain couples TRBV14 to TRBJ2-2. This CDR3 is 13 amino acids long. Germline V lookup: CDR1 SGHDN, CDR2 FVKESK. The CDR3 here is CASSVEYPRELFF.